The present TCR beta chain was sequenced within a study of T cell repertoires in aging, cancer and after chemotherapy. A mixed TRB-A/B primer pool amplified rearranged TRB by multiplex touch-down PCR. From the multiplex PCR reads, TCRdb called clonotypes with MiXCR, one entry per CDR3 protein. The sample gives about 13,000 distinct CDR3 sequences, approximately 34% of which show up once; about 6.9% is in the top ten. Amplification of TCR beta used genomic DNA extracted from peripheral blood. Sample: blood. The sequence came from a human donor in good health. The donor label of this sample is uncertain.

In DNA, the CDR3 is TGTGCCAGCAATACGGGACACTCCCCTGGCGAGCAGTACTTC. Translation: CASNTGHSPGEQYF. The chain joins TRBV12-3 or TRBV12-4 to TRBJ2-7, with D perhaps TRBD1 (6 bases). Trimming shortened V by 7 bases and J by 6 bases, and 19 bases separated the two germline ends. CDR3 length equals 14 residues.